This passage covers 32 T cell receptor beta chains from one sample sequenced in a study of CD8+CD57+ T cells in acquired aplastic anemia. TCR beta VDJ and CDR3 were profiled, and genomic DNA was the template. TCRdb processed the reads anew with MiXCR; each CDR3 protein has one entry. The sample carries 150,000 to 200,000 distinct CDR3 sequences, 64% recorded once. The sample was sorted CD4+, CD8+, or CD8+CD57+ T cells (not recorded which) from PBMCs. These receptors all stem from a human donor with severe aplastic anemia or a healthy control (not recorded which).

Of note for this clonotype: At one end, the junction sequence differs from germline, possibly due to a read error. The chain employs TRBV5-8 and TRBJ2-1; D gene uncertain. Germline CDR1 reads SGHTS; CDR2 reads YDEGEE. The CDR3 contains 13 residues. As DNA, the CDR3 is TGTGCCAGCAGCTTGGGCCCAGAGAACAACGTGGTCTTC. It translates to CASSLGPENNVVF.

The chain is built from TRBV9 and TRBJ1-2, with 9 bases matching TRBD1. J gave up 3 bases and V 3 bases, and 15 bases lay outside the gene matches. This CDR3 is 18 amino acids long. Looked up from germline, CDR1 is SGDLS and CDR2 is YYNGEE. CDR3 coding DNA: TGTGCCAGCAGCGGATGGACAGGGGAGGACGAGCAGTACTATGGCTACACCTTC. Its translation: CASSGWTGEDEQYYGYTF.

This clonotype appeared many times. The CDR3 sequence is CASSLGLAGDEQYF. CDR3 coding DNA: TGTGCCAGCAGCTTAGGACTAGCGGGGGACGAGCAGTACTTC. V and J are TRBV7-9 and TRBJ2-7, with TRBD2 identical over 12 bases. Trimming cost V 1 base and J 5 bases; bases outside gene matches: 0. The CDR3 sequence is 14 residues long. CDR1 is SEHNR and CDR2 is FQNEAQ in the germline V gene (reference sequence).

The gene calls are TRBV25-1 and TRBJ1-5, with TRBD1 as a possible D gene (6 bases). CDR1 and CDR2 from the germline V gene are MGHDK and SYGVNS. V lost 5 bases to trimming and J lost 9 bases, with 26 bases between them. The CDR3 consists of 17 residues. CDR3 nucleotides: TGTGCCAGCAGTCCAGCCATCTGGGACACCCGGGATCCGCCCCAGCATTTT. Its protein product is CASSPAIWDTRDPPQHF.

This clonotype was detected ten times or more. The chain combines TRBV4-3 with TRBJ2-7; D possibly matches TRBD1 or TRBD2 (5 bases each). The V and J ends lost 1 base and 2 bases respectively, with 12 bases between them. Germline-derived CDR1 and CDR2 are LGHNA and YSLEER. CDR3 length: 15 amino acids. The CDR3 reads CASSQVEGSPYEQYF. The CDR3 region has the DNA TGCGCCAGCAGCCAAGTAGAGGGGTCCCCCTACGAGCAGTACTTC.

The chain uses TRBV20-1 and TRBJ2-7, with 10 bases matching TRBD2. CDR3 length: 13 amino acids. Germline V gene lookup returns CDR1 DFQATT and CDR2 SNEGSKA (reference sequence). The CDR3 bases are TGCAGCGCGGGACTAGCGATAGTCGACGAGCAGTACTTC. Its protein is CSAGLAIVDEQYF.

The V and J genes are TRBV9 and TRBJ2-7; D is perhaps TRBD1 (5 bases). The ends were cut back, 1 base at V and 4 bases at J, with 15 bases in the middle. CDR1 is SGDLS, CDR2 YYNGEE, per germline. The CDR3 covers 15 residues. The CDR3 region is CASSVYPGFKYEQYF. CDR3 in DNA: TGTGCCAGCAGCGTATACCCAGGGTTCAAATACGAGCAGTACTTC.

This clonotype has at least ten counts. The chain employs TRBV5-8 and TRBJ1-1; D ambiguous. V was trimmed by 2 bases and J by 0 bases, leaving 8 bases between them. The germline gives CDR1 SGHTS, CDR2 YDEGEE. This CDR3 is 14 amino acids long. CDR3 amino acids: CASSFGPMNTEAFF. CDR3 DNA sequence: TGTGCCAGCAGCTTCGGACCAATGAACACTGAAGCTTTCTTT.

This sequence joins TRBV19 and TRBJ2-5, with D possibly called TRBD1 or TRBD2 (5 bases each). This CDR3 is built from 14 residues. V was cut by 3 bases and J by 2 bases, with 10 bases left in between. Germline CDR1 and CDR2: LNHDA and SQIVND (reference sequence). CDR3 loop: CASSMYGTQETQYF. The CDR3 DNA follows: TGTGCCAGTAGTATGTACGGGACGCAAGAGACCCAGTACTTC.

DNA for the CDR3: TGTGCCAGTAAACTTCAGGGTGACTATTATAATTCACCCCTCCACTTT. Translation gives CASKLQGDYYNSPLHF. The chain joins TRBV19 to TRBJ1-6; the D gene is possibly TRBD1 (5 bases). Germline V gives CDR1 LNHDA, CDR2 SQIVND (reference sequence). V was pared by 7 bases and J by 4 bases, with 17 bases between. The CDR3 contains 16 residues. Full variable domain (rest looked up from reference TRBV19 and TRBJ1-6): DGGITQSPKYLFRKEGQNVTLSCEQNLNHDAMYWYRQDPGQGLRLIYYSQIVNDFQKGDIAEGYSVSREKKESFPLTVTSAQKNPTAFYLCASKLQGDYYNSPLHFGNGTRLTVT.

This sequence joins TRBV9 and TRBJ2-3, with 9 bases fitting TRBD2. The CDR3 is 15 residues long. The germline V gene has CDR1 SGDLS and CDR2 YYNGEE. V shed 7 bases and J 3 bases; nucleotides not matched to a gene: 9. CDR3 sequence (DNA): TGTGCCAGCCAAGGGACGGGACTAGCAACAGATACGCAGTATTTT. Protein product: CASQGTGLATDTQYF. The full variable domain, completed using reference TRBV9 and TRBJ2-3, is DSGVTQTPKHLITATGQRVTLRCSPRSGDLSVYWYQQSLDQGLQFLIQYYNGEERAKGNILERFSAQQFPDLHSELNLSSLELGDSALYFCASQGTGLATDTQYFGPGTRLTVL.

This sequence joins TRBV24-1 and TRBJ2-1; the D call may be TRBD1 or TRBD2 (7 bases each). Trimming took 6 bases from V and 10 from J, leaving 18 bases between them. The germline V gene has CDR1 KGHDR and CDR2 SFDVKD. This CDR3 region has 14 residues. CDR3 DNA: TGTGCCACCAGTACCGCAGGGGGGGTGGGAGAGCAGTTCTTC. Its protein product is CATSTAGGVGEQFF.

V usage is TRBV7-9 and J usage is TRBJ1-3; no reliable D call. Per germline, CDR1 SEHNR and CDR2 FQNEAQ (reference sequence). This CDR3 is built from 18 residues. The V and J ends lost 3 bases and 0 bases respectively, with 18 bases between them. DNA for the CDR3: TGTGCCAGCAGCTTTCTCGATCGGAGGCTGTGCTCTGGAAACACCATATATTTT. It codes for CASSFLDRRLCSGNTIYF.

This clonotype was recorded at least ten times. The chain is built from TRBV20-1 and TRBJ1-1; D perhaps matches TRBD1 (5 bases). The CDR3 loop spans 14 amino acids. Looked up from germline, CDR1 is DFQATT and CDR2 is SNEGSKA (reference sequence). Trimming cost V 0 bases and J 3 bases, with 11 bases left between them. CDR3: CSARESTADTEAFF. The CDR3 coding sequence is TGCAGTGCTAGAGAATCGACAGCAGACACTGAAGCTTTCTTT.

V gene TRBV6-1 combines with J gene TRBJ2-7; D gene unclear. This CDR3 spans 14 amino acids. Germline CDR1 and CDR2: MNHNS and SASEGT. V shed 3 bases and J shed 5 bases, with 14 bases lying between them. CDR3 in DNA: TGTGCCAGCAGTGATGGCCTGACCCCCCACGAGCAGTACTTC. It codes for CASSDGLTPHEQYF.

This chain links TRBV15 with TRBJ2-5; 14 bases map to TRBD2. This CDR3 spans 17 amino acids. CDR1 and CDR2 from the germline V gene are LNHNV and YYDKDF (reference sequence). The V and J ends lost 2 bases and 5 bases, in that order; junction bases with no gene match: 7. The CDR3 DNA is TGTGCCACCAGCAGATCCGGGACTAGCGGGAGACGGGAGACCCAGTACTTC. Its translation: CATSRSGTSGRRETQYF. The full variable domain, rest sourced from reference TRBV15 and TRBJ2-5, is DAMVIQNPRYQVTQFGKPVTLSCSQTLNHNVMYWYQQKSSQAPKLLFHYYDKDFNNEADTPDNFQSRRPNTSFCFLDIRSPGLGDTAMYLCATSRSGTSGRRETQYFGPGTRLLVL.

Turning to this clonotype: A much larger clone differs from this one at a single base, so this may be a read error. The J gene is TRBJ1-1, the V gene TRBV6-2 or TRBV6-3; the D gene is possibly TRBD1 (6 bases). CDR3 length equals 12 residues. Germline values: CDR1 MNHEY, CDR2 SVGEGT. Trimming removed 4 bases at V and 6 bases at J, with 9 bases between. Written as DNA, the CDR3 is TGTGCCAGCAGTTGGGGGGGGCCTGAAGCTTTCTTT. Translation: CASSWGGPEAFF.

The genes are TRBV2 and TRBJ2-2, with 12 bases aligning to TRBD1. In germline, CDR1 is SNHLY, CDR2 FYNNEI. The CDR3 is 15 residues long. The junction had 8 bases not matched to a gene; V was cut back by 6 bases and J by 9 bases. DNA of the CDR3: TGTGCCAGCAGGGAGGGACAGGGGGCTAGTCGGGAGCTGTTTTTT. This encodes CASREGQGASRELFF.

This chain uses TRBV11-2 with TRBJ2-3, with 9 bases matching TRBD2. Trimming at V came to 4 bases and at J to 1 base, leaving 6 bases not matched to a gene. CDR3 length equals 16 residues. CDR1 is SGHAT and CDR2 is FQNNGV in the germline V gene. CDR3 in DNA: TGTGCCAGCAGCTATCGAGCGGGGGGACGCACAGATACGCAGTATTTT. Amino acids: CASSYRAGGRTDTQYF. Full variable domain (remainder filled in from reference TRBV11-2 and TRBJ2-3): EAGVAQSPRYKIIEKRQSVAFWCNPISGHATLYWYQQILGQGPKLLIQFQNNGVVDDSQLPKDRFSAERLKGVDSTLKIQPAKLEDSAVYLCASSYRAGGRTDTQYFGPGTRLTVL.

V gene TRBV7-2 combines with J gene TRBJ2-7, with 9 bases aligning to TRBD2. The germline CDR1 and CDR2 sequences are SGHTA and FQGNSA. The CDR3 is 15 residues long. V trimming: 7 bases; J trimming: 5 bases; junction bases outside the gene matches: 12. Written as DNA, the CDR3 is TGTGCCAGCACCCCCGGAAGCGGGAGGCTCCACGAGCAGTACTTC. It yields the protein CASTPGSGRLHEQYF.

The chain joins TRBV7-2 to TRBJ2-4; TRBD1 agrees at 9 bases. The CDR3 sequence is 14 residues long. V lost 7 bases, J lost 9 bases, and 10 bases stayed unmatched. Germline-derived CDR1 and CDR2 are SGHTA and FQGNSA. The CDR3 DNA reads TGTGCCAGCACCCTAAGGGACAGGGCCGGCATTCAGTACTTC. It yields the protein CASTLRDRAGIQYF.

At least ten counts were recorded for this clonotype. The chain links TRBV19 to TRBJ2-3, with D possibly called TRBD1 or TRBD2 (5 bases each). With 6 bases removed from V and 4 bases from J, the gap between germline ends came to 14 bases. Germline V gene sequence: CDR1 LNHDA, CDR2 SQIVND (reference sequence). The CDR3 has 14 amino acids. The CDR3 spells CASSAGTLADTQYF. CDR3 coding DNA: TGTGCCAGTAGCGCTGGGACGTTAGCAGATACGCAGTATTTT. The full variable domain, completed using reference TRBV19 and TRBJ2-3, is DGGITQSPKYLFRKEGQNVTLSCEQNLNHDAMYWYRQDPGQGLRLIYYSQIVNDFQKGDIAEGYSVSREKKESFPLTVTSAQKNPTAFYLCASSAGTLADTQYFGPGTRLTVL.

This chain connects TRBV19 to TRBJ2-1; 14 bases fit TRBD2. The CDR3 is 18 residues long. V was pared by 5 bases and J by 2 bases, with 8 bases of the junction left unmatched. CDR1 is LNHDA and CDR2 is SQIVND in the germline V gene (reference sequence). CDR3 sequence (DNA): TGTGCCAGTAGTGGTGGGACTAGCGGGGGCACCGCCTACAATGAGCAGTTCTTC. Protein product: CASSGGTSGGTAYNEQFF.

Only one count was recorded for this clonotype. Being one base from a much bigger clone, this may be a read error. The CDR3 sequence is CAGSEDGTANEKLFF. CDR3 sequence (DNA): TGTGCCGGCAGTGAAGATGGGACAGCGAATGAAAAACTGTTTTTT. The chain is built from TRBV2 and TRBJ1-4; 7 positions agree with TRBD1. CDR1 and CDR2 from the germline V gene are SNHLY and FYNNEI. The CDR3 totals 15 residues.

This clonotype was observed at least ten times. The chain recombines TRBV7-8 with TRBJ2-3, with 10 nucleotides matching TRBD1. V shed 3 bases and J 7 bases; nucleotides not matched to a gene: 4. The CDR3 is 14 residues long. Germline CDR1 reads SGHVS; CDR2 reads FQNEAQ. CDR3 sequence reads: CASSLGQGFYTQYF. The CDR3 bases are TGTGCCAGCAGCTTGGGACAGGGGTTTTATACGCAGTATTTT.

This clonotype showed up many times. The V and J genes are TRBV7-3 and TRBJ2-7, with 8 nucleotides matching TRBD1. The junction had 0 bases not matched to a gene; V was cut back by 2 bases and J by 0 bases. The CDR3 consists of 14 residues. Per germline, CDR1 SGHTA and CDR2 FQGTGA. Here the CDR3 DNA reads TGTGCCAGCAGCTTAGGGACAGGCTCCTACGAGCAGTACTTC. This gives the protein CASSLGTGSYEQYF.

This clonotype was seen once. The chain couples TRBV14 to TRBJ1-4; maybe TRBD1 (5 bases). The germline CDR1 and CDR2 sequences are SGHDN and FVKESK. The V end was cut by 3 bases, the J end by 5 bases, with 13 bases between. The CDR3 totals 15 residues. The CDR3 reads CASSHQTVGNEKLFF. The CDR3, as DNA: TGTGCCAGCAGCCACCAGACAGTGGGGAATGAAAAACTGTTTTTT.

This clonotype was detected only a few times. Here the CDR3 reads CATSRDHTGTTDTQYF. In nucleotides, the CDR3 is TGTGCCACCAGCAGAGATCACACTGGGACCACAGATACGCAGTATTTT. The chain is built from TRBV15 and TRBJ2-3, with D perhaps being TRBD1 or TRBD2 (5 bases each). The CDR3 totals 16 residues. Germline CDR1 and CDR2: LNHNV and YYDKDF (reference sequence). The V end lost 0 bases, the J end lost 2 bases, and 12 bases lay between the germline ends.

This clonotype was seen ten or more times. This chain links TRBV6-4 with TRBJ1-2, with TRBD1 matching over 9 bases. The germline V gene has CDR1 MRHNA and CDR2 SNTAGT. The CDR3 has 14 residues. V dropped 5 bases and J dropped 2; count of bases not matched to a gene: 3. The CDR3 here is CASSRTGENYGYTF. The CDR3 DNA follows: TGTGCCAGCAGTCGGACAGGGGAAAACTATGGCTACACCTTC.

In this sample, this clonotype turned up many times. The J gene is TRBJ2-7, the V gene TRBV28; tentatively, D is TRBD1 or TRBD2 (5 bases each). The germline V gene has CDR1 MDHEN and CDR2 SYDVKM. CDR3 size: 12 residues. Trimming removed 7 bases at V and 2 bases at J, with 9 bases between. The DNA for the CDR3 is TGTGCCAGCAATCAGGGAGCCTACGAGCAGTACTTC. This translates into CASNQGAYEQYF.

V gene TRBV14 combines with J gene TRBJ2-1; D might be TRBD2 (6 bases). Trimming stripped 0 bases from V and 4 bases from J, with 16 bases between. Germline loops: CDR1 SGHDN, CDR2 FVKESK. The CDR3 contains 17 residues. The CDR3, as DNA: TGTGCCAGCAGCCAAGATTTGGCTAGCGACAAATACAATGAGCAGTTCTTC. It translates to CASSQDLASDKYNEQFF.

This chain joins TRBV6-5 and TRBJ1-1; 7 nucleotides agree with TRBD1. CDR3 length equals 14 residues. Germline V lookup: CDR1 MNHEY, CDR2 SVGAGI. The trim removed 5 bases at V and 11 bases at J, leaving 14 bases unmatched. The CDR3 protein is CASSALTGAVLAFF. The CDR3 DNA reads TGTGCCAGCAGTGCCTTAACAGGGGCAGTTTTGGCTTTCTTT.